The rows below give T cell receptor beta chains drawn from one sample of a study of cytomegalovirus exposure and HLA in healthy donors. Measured with immunoSEQ multiplex PCR; TCRdb has only the in-frame clones, and not every one. The profile shows around 190,000 clones, around 80% of them singletons. Sequencing was carried out using PBMCs. The receptor source for this set is a woman aged 35 to 49 in good health and CMV-seronegative. Each CDR3 is given with its conserved first and last residue. The D gene is left open where the match is weak. Clone size appears in some rows only: once, few, many, or a class for an expanded clone.

D	length	V	J	size	CDR3	DNA
.	16	TRBV9	TRBJ2-5	.	CASSVGPRGREETQYF	TGTGCCAGCAGCGTAGGCCCGCGGGGCAGAGAAGAGACCCAGTACTTC
TRBD2	15	TRBV4-2	TRBJ2-1	.	CASSPGLAGDGEQFF	TGTGCCAGCAGCCCGGGACTAGCGGGAGACGGTGAGCAGTTCTTC
.	15	TRBV25-1	TRBJ2-5	.	CASSEGGPGFETQYF	TGTGCCAGCAGTGAAGGGGGCCCGGGTTTTGAGACCCAGTACTTC
TRBD1	16	TRBV7-2	TRBJ2-1	once	CASSLGGDRVYNEQFF	TGTGCCAGCAGTCTAGGGGGGGACAGGGTCTACAATGAGCAGTTCTTC
TRBD1	15	TRBV9	TRBJ1-1	.	CASSVATGTGGEAFF	TGTGCCAGCAGCGTAGCTACGGGCACAGGGGGGGAAGCTTTCTTT
TRBD1	15	TRBV7-9	TRBJ1-5	.	CASSLGDREGQPQHF	TGTGCCAGCAGCCTAGGGGACAGGGAGGGTCAGCCCCAGCATTTT
.	13	TRBV2	TRBJ1-5	.	CASSRAPNQPQHF	TGTGCCAGCAGCAGGGCTCCCAATCAGCCCCAGCATTTT
.	16	TRBV15	TRBJ1-3	.	CATSRTKAFPGNTIYF	TGTGCCACCAGCAGAACTAAGGCGTTCCCTGGAAACACCATATATTTT
TRBD1	12	TRBV14	TRBJ2-7	.	CASSFDRVEQYF	TGTGCCAGCAGTTTCGACAGGGTCGAGCAGTACTTC
.	11	TRBV28	TRBJ1-2	.	CASVQGYGYTF	TGTGCCAGCGTCCAGGGCTATGGCTACACCTTC
.	14	TRBV25-1	TRBJ1-5	.	CASSEWGGGQPQHF	TGTGCCAGCAGTGAATGGGGGGGTGGACAGCCCCAGCATTTT
TRBD1	15	TRBV5-1	TRBJ1-6	.	CASSLRLGGRSPLHF	TGCGCCAGCAGCTTGAGGTTAGGGGGCCGCTCACCCCTCCACTTT
TRBD1	13	TRBV7-2	TRBJ1-2	once	CASSDRANYGYTF	TGTGCCAGCAGCGACAGGGCCAACTATGGCTACACCTTC
TRBD2	20	TRBV10-2	TRBJ2-3	.	CASSGTSGGVAHSSTDTQYF	TGCGCCAGCAGTGGGACTAGCGGGGGGGTCGCTCACTCTAGCACAGATACGCAGTATTTT
.	14	TRBV11-2	TRBJ2-3	once	CASNRQESSDTQYF	TGTGCCAGCAACAGACAGGAGTCTTCGGATACGCAGTATTTT
.	13	TRBV4-3	TRBJ1-2	.	CASSRNANYGYTF	TGCGCCAGCAGCCGAAATGCGAACTATGGCTACACCTTC
TRBD2	15	TRBV7-3	TRBJ2-1	.	CASSSGLAGGGEQFF	TGTGCCAGCAGCTCTGGACTAGCGGGAGGGGGTGAGCAGTTCTTC
.	15	TRBV6-1	TRBJ2-7	.	CASSPGPGLFYEQYF	TGTGCCAGCAGCCCAGGACCGGGACTGTTCTACGAGCAGTACTTC
TRBD2	12	TRBV7-6	TRBJ2-7	.	CATAGGPGEQYF	TGTGCCACCGCGGGAGGGCCGGGAGAGCAGTACTTC
TRBD2	14	TRBV5-8	TRBJ2-7	.	CASSFLAGAGEQYF	TGTGCCAGCAGCTTTCTAGCGGGAGCGGGGGAGCAGTACTTC
.	15	TRBV12-2	TRBJ2-7	.	CASRFLPVLSYEQYF	TGTGCAAGTCGCTTCTTACCAGTCCTCTCCTACGAGCAGTACTTC
.	15	TRBV23-1	TRBJ2-7	few	CASSQSREGVYEQYF	TGCGCCAGCAGTCAATCTAGGGAAGGGGTCTACGAGCAGTACTTC
.	13	TRBV5-4	TRBJ1-1	.	CASSISRVTEAFF	TGTGCCAGCAGTATATCGAGGGTAACTGAAGCTTTCTTT
.	15	TRBV7-9	TRBJ1-4	.	CASSSSRVGWEKLFF	TGTGCCAGCAGCTCCTCCCGAGTCGGGTGGGAAAAACTGTTTTTT
.	14	TRBV7-2	TRBJ1-5	once	CASSEGLSNQPQHF	TGTGCCAGCAGCGAGGGACTGAGCAATCAGCCCCAGCATTTT
.	15	TRBV5-4	TRBJ2-1	.	CASSFPPVGVNEQFF	TGTGCCAGCAGCTTCCCGCCGGTAGGGGTCAATGAGCAGTTCTTC
.	14	TRBV27	TRBJ2-7	.	CASKTSLIDYEQYF	TGTGCCAGCAAGACAAGCCTAATTGACTACGAGCAGTACTTC
TRBD2	15	TRBV7-2	TRBJ2-3	.	CASRSRRELADTQYF	TGTGCCAGCAGGAGTCGGCGGGAGCTCGCAGATACGCAGTATTTT
TRBD2	14	TRBV18	TRBJ2-7	.	CATGGDAYSYEQYF	TGTGCCACGGGGGGGGATGCCTACTCCTACGAGCAGTACTTC
TRBD1	14	TRBV5-1	TRBJ1-1	.	CASSTQGARTEAFF	TGCGCCAGCAGCACACAGGGGGCGAGGACTGAAGCTTTCTTT
TRBD2	13	TRBV5-1	TRBJ2-1	.	CASSLAGDPTQFF	TGCGCCAGCAGCCTAGCGGGAGATCCTACGCAGTTCTTC
.	14	TRBV6-6	TRBJ1-4	.	CASSYGRDREKLFF	TGTGCCAGCAGTTACGGCAGGGATAGGGAAAAACTGTTTTTT
TRBD2	16	TRBV4-2	TRBJ2-1	.	CASSQDLTIAGGEQFF	TGTGCCAGCAGCCAAGATCTAACAATAGCGGGAGGTGAGCAGTTCTTC
.	15	TRBV4-3	TRBJ1-3	few	CASSQDLRFGNTIYF	TGCGCCAGCAGCCAAGATCTGAGGTTTGGAAACACCATATATTTT
TRBD2	13	TRBV6-1	TRBJ2-5	once	CASSGGGEETQYF	TGTGCCAGCAGTGGGGGAGGGGAGGAGACCCAGTACTTC
.	15	TRBV6-5	TRBJ2-1	.	CASSFAGRAENEQFF	TGTGCCAGCAGTTTCGCCGGCAGGGCAGAAAATGAGCAGTTCTTC
TRBD2	15	TRBV4-1	TRBJ2-3	.	CASSHLAGGTDTQYF	TGCGCCAGCAGCCATTTAGCGGGCGGCACAGATACGCAGTATTTT
TRBD2	13	TRBV6-1	TRBJ2-3	once	CASGTSGIDTQYF	TGTGCCAGCGGGACTAGCGGTATAGATACGCAGTATTTT
.	13	TRBV5-1	TRBJ1-1	.	CASSLPGNTEAFF	TGCGCCAGCAGCCTCCCAGGGAACACTGAAGCTTTCTTT
TRBD2	15	TRBV27	TRBJ2-3	.	CASSLGGLSTDTQYF	TGTGCCAGCAGTTTGGGAGGGCTTAGCACAGATACGCAGTATTTT
TRBD1	16	TRBV5-6	TRBJ2-5	.	CASSFGTASSRGTQYF	TGTGCCAGCAGCTTTGGGACAGCGTCATCAAGAGGAACCCAGTACTTC
TRBD2	16	TRBV9	TRBJ2-1	.	CASSVEAGGSYNEQFF	TGTGCCAGCAGCGTAGAGGCCGGGGGGTCCTACAATGAGCAGTTCTTC
TRBD1	16	TRBV5-5	TRBJ1-1	.	CASSLGGGQGMTEAFF	TGTGCCAGCAGCTTGGGTGGGGGACAGGGGATGACTGAAGCTTTCTTT
TRBD1	16	TRBV6-1	TRBJ1-1	.	CASSATGGFLGTEAFF	TGTGCCAGCAGTGCGACAGGGGGCTTCCTGGGCACTGAAGCTTTCTTT
TRBD1	15	TRBV6-5	TRBJ1-2	.	CASSSPDRGNYGYTF	TGTGCCAGCAGTTCCCCCGACAGGGGAAACTATGGCTACACCTTC
.	16	TRBV7-2	TRBJ2-3	.	CASSLVEGVGTDTQYF	TGTGCCAGCAGCTTAGTAGAGGGGGTGGGCACAGATACGCAGTATTTT
.	15	TRBV7-9	TRBJ1-1	few	CASTQPRDLNTEAFF	TGTGCCAGCACCCAACCTCGGGACTTGAACACTGAAGCTTTCTTT
TRBD2	19	TRBV7-9	TRBJ2-3	.	CASSLGLWLAVASTDTQYF	TGTGCCAGCAGCTTAGGGTTGTGGCTAGCGGTCGCTAGCACAGATACGCAGTATTTT
TRBD1	13	TRBV10-3	TRBJ1-1	few	CAISGSGGTEAFF	TGTGCCATCAGTGGCTCAGGGGGGACTGAAGCTTTCTTT
.	15	TRBV9	TRBJ1-6	.	CASSVGTQYNSPLHF	TGTGCCAGCAGCGTTGGGACTCAATATAATTCACCCCTCCACTTT
.	14	TRBV6-1	TRBJ1-4	.	CASSEMGRGEKLFF	TGTGCCAGCAGTGAGATGGGGCGGGGTGAAAAACTGTTTTTT
.	14	TRBV7-2	TRBJ1-2	.	CASSFGRNLGGYTF	TGTGCCAGCAGCTTCGGCAGGAACTTAGGTGGCTACACCTTC
TRBD2	20	TRBV5-4	TRBJ2-6	few	CASSPGGTSGRGVGANVLTF	TGTGCCAGCAGTCCTGGCGGGACTAGCGGGAGGGGGGTTGGGGCCAACGTCCTGACTTTC
.	13	TRBV29-1	TRBJ2-2	.	CSGAGANTGELFF	TGCAGCGGCGCGGGGGCTAACACCGGGGAGCTGTTTTTT
.	14	TRBV5-4	TRBJ2-5	.	CASSLVGGPKTQYF	TGTGCCAGCAGCTTGGTCGGGGGGCCGAAGACCCAGTACTTC
.	14	TRBV10-2	TRBJ1-1	.	CASSDTDVNTEAFF	TGCGCCAGCAGTGACACAGATGTAAACACTGAAGCTTTCTTT
TRBD2	16	TRBV30	TRBJ2-1	.	CARTSGGASPSDEQFF	TGTGCCAGGACTAGCGGGGGGGCGTCCCCATCCGATGAGCAGTTCTTC
.	16	TRBV12-2	TRBJ1-5	.	CASRLEGGGSNQPQHF	TGTGCAAGTCGCTTAGAGGGGGGGGGAAGCAATCAGCCCCAGCATTTT